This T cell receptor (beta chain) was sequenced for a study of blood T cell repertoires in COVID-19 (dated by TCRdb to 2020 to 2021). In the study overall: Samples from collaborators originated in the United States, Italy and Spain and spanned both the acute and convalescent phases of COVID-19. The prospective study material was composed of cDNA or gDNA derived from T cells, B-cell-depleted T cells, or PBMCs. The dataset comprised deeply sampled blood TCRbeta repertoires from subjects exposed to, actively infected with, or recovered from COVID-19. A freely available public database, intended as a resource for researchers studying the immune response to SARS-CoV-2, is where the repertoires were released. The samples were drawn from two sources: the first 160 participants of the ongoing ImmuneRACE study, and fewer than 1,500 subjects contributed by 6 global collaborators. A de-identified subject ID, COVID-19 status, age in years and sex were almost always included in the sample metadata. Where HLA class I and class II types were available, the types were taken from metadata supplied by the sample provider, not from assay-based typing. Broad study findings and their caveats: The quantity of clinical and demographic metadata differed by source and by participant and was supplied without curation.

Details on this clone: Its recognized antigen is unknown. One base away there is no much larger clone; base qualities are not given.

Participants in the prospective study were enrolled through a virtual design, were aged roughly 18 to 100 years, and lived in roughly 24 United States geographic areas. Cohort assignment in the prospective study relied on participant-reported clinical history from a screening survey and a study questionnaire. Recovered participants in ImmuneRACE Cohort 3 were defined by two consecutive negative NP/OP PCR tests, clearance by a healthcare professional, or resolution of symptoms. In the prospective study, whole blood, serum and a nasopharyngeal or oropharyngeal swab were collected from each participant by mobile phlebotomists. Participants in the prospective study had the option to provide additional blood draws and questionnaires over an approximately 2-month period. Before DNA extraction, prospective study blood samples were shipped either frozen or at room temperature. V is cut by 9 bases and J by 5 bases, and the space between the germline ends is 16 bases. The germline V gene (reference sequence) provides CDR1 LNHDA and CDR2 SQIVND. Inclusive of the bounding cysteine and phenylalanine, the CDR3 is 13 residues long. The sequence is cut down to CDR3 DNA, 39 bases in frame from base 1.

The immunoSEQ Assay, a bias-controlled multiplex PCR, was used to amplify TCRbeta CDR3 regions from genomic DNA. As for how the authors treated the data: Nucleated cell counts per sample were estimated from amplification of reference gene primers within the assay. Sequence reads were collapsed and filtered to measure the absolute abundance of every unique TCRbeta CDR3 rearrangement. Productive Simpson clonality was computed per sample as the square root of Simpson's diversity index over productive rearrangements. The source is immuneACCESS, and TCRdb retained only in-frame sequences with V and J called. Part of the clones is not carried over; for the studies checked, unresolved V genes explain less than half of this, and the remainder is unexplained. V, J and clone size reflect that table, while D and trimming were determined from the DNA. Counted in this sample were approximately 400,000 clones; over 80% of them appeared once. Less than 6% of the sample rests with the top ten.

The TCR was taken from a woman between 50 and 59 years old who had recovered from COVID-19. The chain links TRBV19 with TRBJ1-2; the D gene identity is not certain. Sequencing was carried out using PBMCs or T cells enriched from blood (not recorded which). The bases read TGTGCCAGCCGGAGGGCAGGATCATATGGCTACACCTTC. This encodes CASRRAGSYGYTF.